A single sample gave rise to the 17 T cell receptor beta chains below, sequenced in a study of radiotherapy plus CTLA-4 blockade in lung cancer. Method: immunoSEQ multiplex PCR; TCRdb's copy keeps in-frame clones and lacks some. This sample has under 95,000 clones, with 78% found just once. The starting material was peripheral blood, obtained from a patient treated with radiotherapy plus ipilimumab. The receptors come from a human donor with non-small cell lung cancer whose response to radiotherapy plus ipilimumab could not be evaluated. Some clones in this sample may be carry-over from other donors' samples.

This clone was seen repeatedly, ten times or more. The chain uses TRBV7-9 and TRBJ1-3; 10 positions match TRBD1. From germline, CDR1 is SEHNR and CDR2 FQNEAQ (reference sequence). The CDR3 covers 17 residues. With V trimmed by 3 bases and J by 4 bases, 9 bases remained unmatched. The chain's CDR3 is CASSLYSGTGAGNTIYF. CDR3 nucleotide sequence: TGTGCCAGCAGCTTGTACTCTGGGACAGGGGCGGGAAACACCATATATTTT.

The rearrangement uses TRBV28 and TRBJ2-5, with D possibly being TRBD2 (5 bases). The germline gives CDR1 MDHEN, CDR2 SYDVKM. The CDR3 is 13 amino acids. V gave up 6 bases and J gave up 3 bases, with 11 bases separating them. The CDR3, as DNA: TGTGCCAGCAGATTTACTAGTAAAGAGACCCAGTACTTC. Translating it yields CASRFTSKETQYF.

V usage is TRBV7-8 and J usage is TRBJ1-1, with 7 bases identical to TRBD1. Germline V lookup: CDR1 SGHVS, CDR2 FQNEAQ. There are 18 residues in the CDR3. Losses at the gene ends were 1 base for V and 4 bases for J; bases not matched to a gene: 15. CDR3 DNA: TGTGCCAGCAGCTTAGACATCGGAGGGGGCGCCGGGTTCACTGAAGCTTTCTTT. It specifies CASSLDIGGGAGFTEAFF.

The rearrangement joins TRBV7-2 to TRBJ2-2; tentative D call: TRBD1 (6 bases). The CDR3 is made up of 15 amino acids. Trimming took 1 base from V and 7 from J, leaving 13 bases between them. Germline V lookup: CDR1 SGHTA, CDR2 FQGNSA. CDR3 DNA: TGTGCCAGCAGCTTAGAGTCGGGACAAATCGGGGAGCTGTTTTTT. This codes for CASSLESGQIGELFF.

V gene TRBV5-6 combines with J gene TRBJ1-5; TRBD1 agrees at 9 bases. The junction had 10 bases not matched to a gene; V was cut back by 4 bases and J by 5 bases. Germline values: CDR1 SGHDT, CDR2 YYEEEE. This CDR3 is built from 16 residues. CDR3 sequence: CASSITTGGLDQPQHF. CDR3 nucleotide sequence: TGTGCCAGCAGCATCACCACAGGGGGCCTCGATCAGCCCCAGCATTTT.

The rearrangement links TRBV6-5 to TRBJ2-2; TRBD1 matches 7 bases. CDR1 and CDR2 from the germline V gene are MNHEY and SVGAGI. The CDR3 covers 15 residues. V trimming: 2 bases; J trimming: 8 bases; junction bases outside the gene matches: 8. The CDR3 bases are TGTGCCAGCAGTTACAGGGGGCATTCGGGGGGGGAGCTGTTTTTT. This translates into CASSYRGHSGGELFF.

The V gene is TRBV7-2, the J gene TRBJ2-2; the match to TRBD1 covers 8 bases. The length of the CDR3 is 14 residues. V shed 4 bases and J 5 bases; nucleotides not matched to a gene: 3. The germline CDR1 and CDR2 sequences are SGHTA and FQGNSA. CDR3 nucleotides: TGTGCCAGCAGCTATAGGACAGGGACCGGGGAGCTGTTTTTT. It specifies CASSYRTGTGELFF.

This sequence joins TRBV7-2 and TRBJ1-6, with 10 bases aligning to TRBD1. CDR3 length: 15 residues. The ends lost 6 bases at V and 9 bases at J; junction bases unmatched: 8. Germline CDR1 SGHTA, CDR2 FQGNSA. CDR3: CASSEHDRGRSPLHF. In DNA, the CDR3 is TGTGCCAGCAGTGAACACGACAGGGGGCGTTCACCCCTCCACTTT.

This clone was detected only a few times. The V call is TRBV7-2, the J call TRBJ2-1; tentatively, D is TRBD2 (6 bases). Trimming took off 4 bases at V and 1 base at J, with 11 bases between the two ends. The germline CDR1 and CDR2 sequences are SGHTA and FQGNSA. CDR3 length: 15 amino acids. The CDR3 reads CASSSGRGSYNEQFF. CDR3 bases: TGTGCCAGCAGCTCCGGACGGGGGTCCTACAATGAGCAGTTCTTC.

The CDR3 reads CASSVPGLAGGNHQETQYF. CDR3 coding DNA: TGTGCCAGCAGTGTACCGGGACTAGCGGGGGGGAATCATCAAGAGACCCAGTACTTC. The chain recombines TRBV6-1 with TRBJ2-5; 16 positions agree with TRBD2. V lost 4 bases, J lost 2 bases, and 10 bases stayed unmatched. The CDR3 runs 19 residues. Germline V gene sequence: CDR1 MNHNS, CDR2 SASEGT.

The chain is built from TRBV5-4 and TRBJ1-2; D might be TRBD1 (6 bases). The V gene lost 7 bases and the J gene lost 8 bases, with 18 bases spanning the gap. The V gene's germline CDR1 is SGHNT and CDR2 YYREEE (reference sequence). The CDR3 runs to 13 residues. The CDR3 region is CASSPDRSKGYTF. For the CDR3, the DNA is TGTGCCAGCTCTCCGGACAGATCGAAGGGCTACACCTTC. The whole variable domain, remainder taken from reference TRBV5-4 and TRBJ1-2, is ETGVTQSPTHLIKTRGQQVTLRCSSQSGHNTVSWYQQALGQGPQFIFQYYREEENGRGNFPPRFSGLQFPNYSSELNVNALELDDSALYLCASSPDRSKGYTFGSGTRLTVV.

The gene calls are TRBV7-9 and TRBJ1-2; 11 bases are shared with TRBD1. The CDR3 is made up of 15 amino acids. Trimming cost V 2 bases and J 4 bases; bases outside gene matches: 3. CDR1 is SEHNR, CDR2 FQNEAQ, per germline (reference sequence). In DNA form, the CDR3 reads TGTGCCAGCAGCTTAAGAGGGACAGGGGGCTATGGCTACACCTTC. As protein: CASSLRGTGGYGYTF. Supplemented by reference TRBV7-9 and TRBJ1-2, the full variable domain reads DTGVSQNPRHKITKRGQNVTFRCDPISEHNRLYWYRQTLGQGPEFLTYFQNEAQLEKSRLLSDRFSAERPKGSFSTLEIQRTEQGDSAMYLCASSLRGTGGYGYTFGSGTRLTVV.

The CDR3 spells CASSLARSSGNTIYF. CDR3 sequence (DNA): TGTGCCAGCAGCTTAGCGAGGAGCTCTGGAAACACCATATATTTT. J is TRBJ1-3 and V is TRBV7-2, with D unclear. CDR1 is SGHTA, CDR2 FQGNSA, per germline. Trimming stripped 0 bases from V and 0 bases from J, with 6 bases between. The CDR3 spans 15 residues.

This clone was recorded a few times. This chain connects TRBV29-1 to TRBJ1-1; D is ambiguous. Germline assignment: CDR1 SQVTM and CDR2 ANQGSEA. Trimming cost V 4 bases and J 1 base, with 13 bases left between them. The CDR3 spans 14 residues. The CDR3 sequence is CSVGGGLGNTEAFF. DNA for the CDR3: TGCAGCGTTGGGGGAGGCCTCGGGAACACTGAAGCTTTCTTT.

This clone has a handful of counts. CDR3 nucleotide sequence: TGCGCCAGCAGCCAAGCATTAGCGGGGGTTTACGAGCAGTACTTC. Protein: CASSQALAGVYEQYF. The V and J genes are TRBV4-3 and TRBJ2-7; 9 nucleotides match TRBD2. Germline V gives CDR1 LGHNA, CDR2 YSLEER. The CDR3 totals 15 residues. The J segment lost 4 bases and the V segment lost 1 base, leaving 5 bases of the junction unmatched.

This clone was found once. The rearrangement joins TRBV2 to TRBJ2-1, with 10 bases aligning to TRBD2. The CDR3 loop spans 13 amino acids. The junction had 1 base not matched to a gene; V was cut back by 6 bases and J by 5 bases. Germline loops: CDR1 SNHLY, CDR2 FYNNEI. DNA for the CDR3: TGTGCCAGCAGACTAGCGGGAAACAATGAGCAGTTCTTC. The encoded protein is CASRLAGNNEQFF.

The chain links TRBV10-3 to TRBJ2-5, with 8 bases identical to TRBD2. With the DNA end fitting TRBJ2-7 better, the J assignment may be wrong. Germline V CDR1 and CDR2: ENHRY, SYGVKD. CDR3 length: 16 residues. The chain's CDR3 is CAISGHQRGSPYEQYF. The CDR3 region has the DNA TGTGCCATCAGTGGGCACCAGCGGGGGAGCCCCTACGAGCAGTACTTC.